The 14 T cell receptor beta chains presented below share a single source sample, sequenced in a study of T cell responses to AZD1222 COVID-19 vaccine. Sequencing used immunoSEQ multiplex PCR; TCRdb keeps in-frame clones, though not all of them. The sample records some 120,000 clones, around 94% being singletons. The material was peripheral blood, obtained on day 0 of AZD1222 vaccination. The receptors here all came from an adult in good health.

J is TRBJ1-2 and V is TRBV11-2, with 7 bases fitting TRBD1. V shed 4 bases, J shed 6 bases, and the junction held 17 bases outside the gene matches. The CDR3 sequence is 17 residues long. The V gene's germline CDR1 is SGHAT and CDR2 FQNNGV. DNA of the CDR3: TGTGCCAGCAGCTCCCAAAGTCGACAGGGCGGTAGAAATGGCTACACCTTC. Its protein is CASSSQSRQGGRNGYTF. The variable domain in full, with the rest retrieved from reference TRBV11-2 and TRBJ1-2, is EAGVAQSPRYKIIEKRQSVAFWCNPISGHATLYWYQQILGQGPKLLIQFQNNGVVDDSQLPKDRFSAERLKGVDSTLKIQPAKLEDSAVYLCASSSQSRQGGRNGYTFGSGTRLTVV.

The genes are TRBV19 and TRBJ1-5, with D possibly being TRBD1 (5 bases). CDR1 and CDR2 (germline): LNHDA, SQIVND (reference sequence). V shed 1 base and J shed 9 bases, with 13 bases lying between them. The CDR3 consists of 14 residues. The CDR3: CASSIVGGAGPQHF. The CDR3 DNA sequence: TGTGCCAGTAGTATAGTTGGGGGTGCTGGGCCCCAGCATTTT.

The rearrangement uses TRBV7-9 and TRBJ1-2, with a tentative D call TRBD1 (5 bases). The germline CDR1 and CDR2 sequences are SEHNR and FQNEAQ (reference sequence). V was cut by 5 bases and J by 4 bases, with 11 bases left in between. There are 13 residues in the CDR3. Here the CDR3 reads CASSPRDGYGYTF. The CDR3 bases are TGTGCCAGCAGCCCCCGGGACGGCTATGGCTACACCTTC. Supplemented by reference TRBV7-9 and TRBJ1-2, the full variable domain reads DTGVSQNPRHKITKRGQNVTFRCDPISEHNRLYWYRQTLGQGPEFLTYFQNEAQLEKSRLLSDRFSAERPKGSFSTLEIQRTEQGDSAMYLCASSPRDGYGYTFGSGTRLTVV.

V usage is TRBV5-1 and J usage is TRBJ2-1; D tentatively reads TRBD1 or TRBD2 (5 bases each). CDR3 size: 16 residues. V lost 3 bases and J lost 3, with 16 bases in between. The germline gives CDR1 SGHRS, CDR2 YFSETQ. CDR3 DNA sequence: TGCGCCAGCAGCTCGTGGGACCTGAGATACTACAATGAGCAGTTCTTC. Translation: CASSSWDLRYYNEQFF.

The V call is TRBV12-5, the J call TRBJ2-7, with D tentatively TRBD1 (5 bases). The CDR3 runs to 15 residues. Trimming cost V 5 bases and J 4 bases, with 18 bases left between them. CDR1 and CDR2 (germline): LGHNT, FRNRAP. The CDR3 protein is CASGPEIDRTYEQYF. Here the CDR3 DNA reads TGTGCTAGTGGTCCGGAAATCGACAGAACTTACGAGCAGTACTTC.

The genes are TRBV29-1 and TRBJ2-7; 8 bases fit TRBD2. The CDR3 contains 12 residues. Germline trimming cut 4 bases from V and 6 bases from J; bases unmatched to any gene: 5. Germline CDR1 reads SQVTM; CDR2 reads ANQGSEA. CDR3 sequence: CSVAGGDGEQYF. The DNA for the CDR3 is TGCAGCGTTGCGGGAGGGGACGGCGAGCAGTACTTC.

V is TRBV14 and J is TRBJ2-3; 9 nucleotides match TRBD2. Germline V CDR1 and CDR2: SGHDN, FVKESK. The V and J ends lost 3 bases and 5 bases, in that order; junction bases with no gene match: 6. CDR3 length: 15 amino acids. CDR3 nucleotides: TGTGCCAGCAGCCAGACTAGCGGTCTGGGAGATACGCAGTATTTT. Protein sequence: CASSQTSGLGDTQYF. Complete variable domain (other parts from reference TRBV14 and TRBJ2-3): EAGVTQFPSHSVIEKGQTVTLRCDPISGHDNLYWYRRVMGKEIKFLLHFVKESKQDESGMPNNRFLAERTGGTYSTLKVQPAELEDSGVYFCASSQTSGLGDTQYFGPGTRLTVL.

This rearrangement joins TRBV11-3 to TRBJ2-2; D gene ambiguous. The V end was cut by 2 bases, the J end by 3 bases, with 7 bases between. The germline CDR1 and CDR2 sequences are SGHNT and YENEEA. This CDR3 is 14 amino acids long. CDR3 sequence reads: CASSLNWDTGELFF. The CDR3 DNA is TGTGCCAGCAGCTTAAATTGGGACACCGGGGAGCTGTTTTTT.

V usage is TRBV19 and J usage is TRBJ2-7; D is ambiguous. Between the trimmed V and J ends, which lost 0 bases and 3 bases, there was a span of 6 bases. Per the germline V gene, CDR1 is LNHDA and CDR2 is SQIVND (reference sequence). This CDR3 is 13 amino acids long. CDR3 nucleotide sequence: TGTGCCAGTAGTATAGACTACCGCTACGAGCAGTACTTC. Translated, it gives CASSIDYRYEQYF.

This clone was detected once. J is TRBJ2-1 and V is TRBV6-2 or TRBV6-3; D may be TRBD1 or TRBD2 (6 bases each). The germline V gene has CDR1 MNHEY and CDR2 SVGEGT. V lost 6 bases to trimming and J lost 1 base, with 25 bases between them. There are 19 residues in the CDR3. For the CDR3, the DNA is TGTGCCAGCAGCGAGGGGGGAGCTGCTAAATCAGTATCCTACAATGAGCAGTTCTTC. Translated: CASSEGGAAKSVSYNEQFF.

The chain links TRBV25-1 to TRBJ2-1, with 8 bases aligning to TRBD2. With V trimmed by 5 bases and J by 3 bases, 0 bases remained unmatched. From germline, CDR1 is MGHDK and CDR2 SYGVNS. CDR3 length equals 13 residues. The CDR3 here is CASSSGSYNEQFF. The CDR3 coding sequence is TGTGCCAGCAGTAGCGGGAGCTACAATGAGCAGTTCTTC.

This clone came up once. This chain joins TRBV28 and TRBJ2-7; 7 bases agree with TRBD1. The V gene end was trimmed by 3 bases and the J gene end by 2 bases; junction bases not matched to a gene: 4. Germline V gene data show CDR1 as MDHEN and CDR2 as SYDVKM. The CDR3 has 14 residues. The CDR3 sequence is CASSFRDSPYEQYF. CDR3 in DNA: TGTGCCAGCAGTTTCCGGGACAGTCCCTACGAGCAGTACTTC.

This rearrangement joins TRBV3-1 (or the pseudogene TRBV3-2) to TRBJ2-2, with D uncertain. The CDR3 loop spans 17 amino acids. Per germline, CDR1 LGHDT and CDR2 YNNKEL (reference sequence). The germline V and J ends were trimmed by 0 bases and 6 bases, with 17 bases remaining between them. In DNA form, the CDR3 reads TGTGCCAGCAGCCAAGAAGGGAAGGTCCGGGCGGCCGGGGAGCTGTTTTTT. Protein product: CASSQEGKVRAAGELFF.

The chain links TRBV5-1 to TRBJ1-3; D not certain. Trimming stripped 0 bases from V and 0 bases from J, with 4 bases between. This CDR3 has 14 amino acids. Germline V gives CDR1 SGHRS, CDR2 YFSETQ. CDR3 nucleotide sequence: TGCGCCAGCAGCTTGGGCAACTCTGGAAACACCATATATTTT. It codes for CASSLGNSGNTIYF.